The TCR beta chain under discussion was sequenced for a study of cytomegalovirus exposure and HLA in healthy donors. About the study: A later analysis reported the roughly 130 validation repertoires used the same platform as the approximately 660 first-cohort repertoires.

TCRdb's table, derived via immunoSEQ multiplex PCR, lists solely in-frame clones and lacks some. The sample shows some 170,000 clones, approximately 86% of them seen only once. V lost 6 bases, J lost 3 bases, and 14 bases lay in between. The CDR3 extends over 13 amino acids. Germline CDR1 and CDR2: SQVTM and ANQGSEA. Sequencing was carried out using PBMCs. This sequence was found in a young man in good health and CMV-seropositive. The gene calls are TRBV29-1 and TRBJ2-5, with D uncertain. The DNA of the CDR3 is TGCAGCGTGGCCGGATTCGGAGAAGAGACCCAGTACTTC. It yields the protein CSVAGFGEETQYF.